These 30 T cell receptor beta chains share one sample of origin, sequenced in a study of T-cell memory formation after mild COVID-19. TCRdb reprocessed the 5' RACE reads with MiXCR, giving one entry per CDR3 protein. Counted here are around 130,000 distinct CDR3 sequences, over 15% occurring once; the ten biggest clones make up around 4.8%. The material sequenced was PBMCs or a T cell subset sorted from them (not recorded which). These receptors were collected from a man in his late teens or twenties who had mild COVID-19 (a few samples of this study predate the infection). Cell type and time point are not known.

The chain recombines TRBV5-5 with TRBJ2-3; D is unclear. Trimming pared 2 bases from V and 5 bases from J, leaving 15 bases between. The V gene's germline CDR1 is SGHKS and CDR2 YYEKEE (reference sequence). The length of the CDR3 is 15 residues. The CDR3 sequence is CASSFDSLLEDTQYF. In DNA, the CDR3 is TGTGCCAGCAGCTTCGACTCCCTTTTGGAAGATACGCAGTATTTT.

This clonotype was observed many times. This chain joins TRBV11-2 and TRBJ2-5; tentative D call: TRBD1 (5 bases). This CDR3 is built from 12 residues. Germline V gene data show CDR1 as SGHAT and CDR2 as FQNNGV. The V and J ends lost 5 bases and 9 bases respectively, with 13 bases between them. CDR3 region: CASSIPTGPQYF. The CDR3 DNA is TGTGCCAGCAGCATACCTACAGGTCCCCAGTACTTC.

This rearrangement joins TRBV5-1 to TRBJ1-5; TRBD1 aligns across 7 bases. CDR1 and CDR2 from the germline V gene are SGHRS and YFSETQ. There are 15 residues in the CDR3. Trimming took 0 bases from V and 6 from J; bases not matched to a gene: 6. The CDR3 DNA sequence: TGCGCCAGCAGCTTGGATGGCAGGGGGGGTCAGCCCCAGCATTTT. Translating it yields CASSLDGRGGQPQHF.

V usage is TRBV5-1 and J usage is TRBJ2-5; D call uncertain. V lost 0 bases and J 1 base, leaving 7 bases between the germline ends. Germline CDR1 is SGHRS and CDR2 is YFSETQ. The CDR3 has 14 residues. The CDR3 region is CASSLAGPQETQYF. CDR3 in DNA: TGCGCCAGCAGCTTGGCCGGGCCCCAAGAGACCCAGTACTTC.

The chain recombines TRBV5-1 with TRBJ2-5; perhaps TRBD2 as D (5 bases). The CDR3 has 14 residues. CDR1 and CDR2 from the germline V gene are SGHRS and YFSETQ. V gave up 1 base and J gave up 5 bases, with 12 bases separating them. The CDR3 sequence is CASSLIGDGETQYF. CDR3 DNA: TGCGCCAGCAGCTTGATCGGGGATGGGGAGACCCAGTACTTC.

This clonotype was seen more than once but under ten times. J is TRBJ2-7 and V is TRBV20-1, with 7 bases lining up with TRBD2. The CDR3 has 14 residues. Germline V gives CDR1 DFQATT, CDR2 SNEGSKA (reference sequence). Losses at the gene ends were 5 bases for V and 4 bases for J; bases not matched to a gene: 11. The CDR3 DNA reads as TGCAGTGCTGCCCGGGGGGTGGTAGATTACGAGCAGTACGTC. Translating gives CSAARGVVDYEQYV.

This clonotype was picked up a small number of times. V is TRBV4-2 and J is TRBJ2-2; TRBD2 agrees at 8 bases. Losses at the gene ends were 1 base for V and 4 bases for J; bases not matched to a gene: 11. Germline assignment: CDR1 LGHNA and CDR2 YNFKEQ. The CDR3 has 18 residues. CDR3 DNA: TGTGCCAGCAGCCAAGGGTTTCCCAGCGGGGGAGTCACCGGGGAGCTGTTTTTT. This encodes CASSQGFPSGGVTGELFF.

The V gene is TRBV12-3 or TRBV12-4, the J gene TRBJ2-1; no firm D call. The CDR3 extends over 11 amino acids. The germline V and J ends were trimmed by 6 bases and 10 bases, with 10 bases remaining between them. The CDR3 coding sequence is TGTGCCAGCAGCCCGGTGGGCGAGCAGTTCTTC. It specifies CASSPVGEQFF.

CDR3 sequence: CSPLGTSGGDEQFF. In nucleotides, the CDR3 is TGCAGCCCCCTGGGGACTAGCGGGGGGGATGAGCAGTTCTTC. V and J are TRBV20-1 and TRBJ2-1; TRBD2 agrees at 16 bases. The CDR3 is 14 residues long. CDR1 and CDR2 (germline): DFQATT, SNEGSKA (reference sequence).

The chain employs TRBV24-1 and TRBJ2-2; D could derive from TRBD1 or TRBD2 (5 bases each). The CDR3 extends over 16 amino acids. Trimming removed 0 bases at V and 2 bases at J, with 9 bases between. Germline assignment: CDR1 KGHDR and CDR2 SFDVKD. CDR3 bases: TGTGCCACCAGTGATTTGAGTGGGACCAACACCGGGGAGCTGTTTTTT. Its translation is CATSDLSGTNTGELFF.

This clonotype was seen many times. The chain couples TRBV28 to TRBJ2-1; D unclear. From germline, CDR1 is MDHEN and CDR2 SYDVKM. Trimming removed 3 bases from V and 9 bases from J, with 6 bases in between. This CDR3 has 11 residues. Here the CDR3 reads CASSFLGEQFF. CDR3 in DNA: TGTGCCAGCAGTTTCCTGGGTGAGCAGTTCTTC.

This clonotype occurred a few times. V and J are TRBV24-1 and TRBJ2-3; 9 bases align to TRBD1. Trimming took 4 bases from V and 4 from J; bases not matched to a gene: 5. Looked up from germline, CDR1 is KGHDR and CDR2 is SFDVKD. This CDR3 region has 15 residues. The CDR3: CATSEYRGHPDTQYF. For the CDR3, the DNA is TGTGCCACCAGTGAGTACAGGGGGCATCCAGATACGCAGTATTTT.

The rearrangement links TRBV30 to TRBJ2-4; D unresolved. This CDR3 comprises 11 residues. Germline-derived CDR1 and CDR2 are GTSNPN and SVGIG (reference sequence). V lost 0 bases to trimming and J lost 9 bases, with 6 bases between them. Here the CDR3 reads CAWSVNRIQYF. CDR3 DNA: TGTGCCTGGAGTGTAAATCGCATTCAGTACTTC.

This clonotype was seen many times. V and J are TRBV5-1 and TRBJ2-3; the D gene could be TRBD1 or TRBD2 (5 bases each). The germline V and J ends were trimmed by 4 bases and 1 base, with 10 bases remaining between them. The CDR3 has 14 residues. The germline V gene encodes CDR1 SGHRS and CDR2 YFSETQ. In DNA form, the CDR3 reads TGCGCCAGCAGCCGGGACCAGGGCACAGATACGCAGTATTTT. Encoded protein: CASSRDQGTDTQYF.

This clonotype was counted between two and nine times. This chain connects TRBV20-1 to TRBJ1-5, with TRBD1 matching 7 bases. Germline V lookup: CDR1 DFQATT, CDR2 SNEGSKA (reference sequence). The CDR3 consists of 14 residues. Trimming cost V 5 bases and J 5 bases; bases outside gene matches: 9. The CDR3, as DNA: TGCAGTGCTCCCAGGACAGGACAATATCAGCCCCAGCATTTT. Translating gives CSAPRTGQYQPQHF.

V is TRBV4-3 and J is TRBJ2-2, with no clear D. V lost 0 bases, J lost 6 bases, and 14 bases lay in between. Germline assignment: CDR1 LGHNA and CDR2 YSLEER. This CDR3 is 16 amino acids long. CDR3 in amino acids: CASSQDIKLWAGELFF. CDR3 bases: TGCGCCAGCAGCCAAGATATCAAGCTTTGGGCCGGGGAGCTGTTTTTT.

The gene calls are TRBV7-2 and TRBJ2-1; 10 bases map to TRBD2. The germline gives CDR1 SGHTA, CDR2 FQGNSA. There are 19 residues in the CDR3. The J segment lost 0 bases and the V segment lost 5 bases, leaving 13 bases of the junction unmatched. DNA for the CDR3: TGTGCCAGCAGCAAACTAGCGGGGAACACTTTTAGCTCCTACAATGAGCAGTTCTTC. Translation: CASSKLAGNTFSSYNEQFF.

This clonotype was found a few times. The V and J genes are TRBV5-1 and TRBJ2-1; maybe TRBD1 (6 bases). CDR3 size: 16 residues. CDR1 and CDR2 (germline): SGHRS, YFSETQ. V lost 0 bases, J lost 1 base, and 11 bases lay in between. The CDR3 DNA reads TGCGCCAGCAGCTTGGCAGCGAGGGGGTCCTACAATGAGCAGTTCTTC. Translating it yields CASSLAARGSYNEQFF. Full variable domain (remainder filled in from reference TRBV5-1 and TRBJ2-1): KAGVTQTPRYLIKTRGQQVTLSCSPISGHRSVSWYQQTPGQGLQFLFEYFSETQRNKGNFPGRFSGRQFSNSRSEMNVSTLELGDSALYLCASSLAARGSYNEQFFGPGTRLTVL.

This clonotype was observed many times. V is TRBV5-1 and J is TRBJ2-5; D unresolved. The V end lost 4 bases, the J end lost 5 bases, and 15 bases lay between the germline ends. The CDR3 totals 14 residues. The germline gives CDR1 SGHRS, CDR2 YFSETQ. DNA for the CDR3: TGCGCCAGCAGCACCTCATACAGAGATGAGACCCAGTACTTC. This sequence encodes CASSTSYRDETQYF. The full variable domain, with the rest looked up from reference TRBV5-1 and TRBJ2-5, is KAGVTQTPRYLIKTRGQQVTLSCSPISGHRSVSWYQQTPGQGLQFLFEYFSETQRNKGNFPGRFSGRQFSNSRSEMNVSTLELGDSALYLCASSTSYRDETQYFGPGTRLLVL.

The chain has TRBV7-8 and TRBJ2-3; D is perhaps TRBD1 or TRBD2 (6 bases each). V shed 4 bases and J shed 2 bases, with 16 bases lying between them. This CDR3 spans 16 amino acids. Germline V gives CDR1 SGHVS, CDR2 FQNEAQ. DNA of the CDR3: TGTGCCAGCAGCTCGCAGACTAGGGGGGTCACAGATACGCAGTATTTT. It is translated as CASSSQTRGVTDTQYF. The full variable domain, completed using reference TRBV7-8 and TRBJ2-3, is GAGVSQSPRYKVAKRGQDVALRCDPISGHVSLFWYQQALGQGPEFLTYFQNEAQLDKSGLPSDRFFAERPEGSVSTLKIQRTQQEDSAVYLCASSSQTRGVTDTQYFGPGTRLTVL.

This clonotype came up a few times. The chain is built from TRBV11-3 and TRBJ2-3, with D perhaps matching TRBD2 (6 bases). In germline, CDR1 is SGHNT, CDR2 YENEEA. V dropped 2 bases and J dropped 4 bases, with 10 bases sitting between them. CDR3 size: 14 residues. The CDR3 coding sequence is TGTGCCAGCAGCTTAACAAGGGAGGCAGATACGCAGTATTTT. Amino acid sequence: CASSLTREADTQYF.

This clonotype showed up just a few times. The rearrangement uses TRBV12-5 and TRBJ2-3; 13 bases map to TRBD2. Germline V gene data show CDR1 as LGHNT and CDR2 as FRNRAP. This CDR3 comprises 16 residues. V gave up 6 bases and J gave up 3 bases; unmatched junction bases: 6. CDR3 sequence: CASGSRLAGGTDTQYF. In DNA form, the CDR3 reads TGTGCTAGTGGCTCCCGACTAGCGGGGGGAACAGATACGCAGTATTTT.

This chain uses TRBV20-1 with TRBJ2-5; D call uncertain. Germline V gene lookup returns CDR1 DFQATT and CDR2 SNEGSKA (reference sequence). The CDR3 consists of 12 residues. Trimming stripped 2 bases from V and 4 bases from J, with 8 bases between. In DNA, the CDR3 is TGCAGTGCTAGACTTGGGATAGAGACCCAGTACTTC. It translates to CSARLGIETQYF.

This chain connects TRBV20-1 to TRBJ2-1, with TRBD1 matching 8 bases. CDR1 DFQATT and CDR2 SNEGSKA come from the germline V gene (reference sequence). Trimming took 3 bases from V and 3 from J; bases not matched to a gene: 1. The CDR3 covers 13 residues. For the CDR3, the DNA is TGCAGTGCTAGTACAGGGGGCTACAATGAGCAGTTCTTC. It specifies CSASTGGYNEQFF.

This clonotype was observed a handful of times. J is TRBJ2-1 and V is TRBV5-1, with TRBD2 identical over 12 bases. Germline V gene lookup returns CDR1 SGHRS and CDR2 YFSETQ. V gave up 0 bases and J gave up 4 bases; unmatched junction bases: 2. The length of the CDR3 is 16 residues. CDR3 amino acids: CASSLGTSGVYNEQFF. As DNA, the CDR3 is TGCGCCAGCAGCTTGGGGACTAGCGGGGTATACAATGAGCAGTTCTTC.

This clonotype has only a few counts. CDR3 bases: TGTGCCACCAGCAGAGATGCGGTATCCCAGCCCCAGCATTTT. Its protein is CATSRDAVSQPQHF. The chain couples TRBV15 to TRBJ1-5; D not certain. The CDR3 has 14 amino acids. Trimming shortened V by 0 bases and J by 7 bases, and 10 bases separated the two germline ends. The germline V gene has CDR1 LNHNV and CDR2 YYDKDF (reference sequence).

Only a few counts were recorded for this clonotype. CDR3 region: CATPEAILGNEQFF. DNA for the CDR3: TGTGCCACCCCGGAGGCGATCCTAGGGAATGAGCAGTTCTTC. The gene calls are TRBV6-2 or TRBV6-3 and TRBJ2-1, with D possibly being TRBD2 (5 bases). The germline V gene has CDR1 MNHEY and CDR2 SVGEGT. Trimming took off 10 bases at V and 7 bases at J, with 20 bases between the two ends. This CDR3 spans 14 amino acids.

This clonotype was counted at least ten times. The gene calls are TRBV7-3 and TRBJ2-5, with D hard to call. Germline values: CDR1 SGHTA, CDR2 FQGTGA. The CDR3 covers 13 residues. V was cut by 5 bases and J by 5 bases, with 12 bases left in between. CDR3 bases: TGTGCCAGCAGCCAATACTTTGGGGAGACCCAGTACTTC. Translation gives CASSQYFGETQYF.

CDR3 DNA sequence: TGTGCCAGCAGCCGAGGACAGGGGCCGAAGACCCAGTACTTC. Translating it yields CASSRGQGPKTQYF. The V and J genes are TRBV7-2 and TRBJ2-5; 9 bases fit TRBD1. Germline-derived CDR1 and CDR2 are SGHTA and FQGNSA. Trimming removed 5 bases from V and 6 bases from J; junction bases left unmatched: 7. The CDR3 extends over 14 amino acids.

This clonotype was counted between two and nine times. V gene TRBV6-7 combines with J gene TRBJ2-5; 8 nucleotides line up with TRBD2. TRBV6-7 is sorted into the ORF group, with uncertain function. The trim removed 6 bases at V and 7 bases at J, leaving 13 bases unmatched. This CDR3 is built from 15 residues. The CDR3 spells CASRTSGGGLGTQYF. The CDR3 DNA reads TGTGCCAGCAGAACTAGCGGCGGGGGCTTAGGGACCCAGTACTTC.